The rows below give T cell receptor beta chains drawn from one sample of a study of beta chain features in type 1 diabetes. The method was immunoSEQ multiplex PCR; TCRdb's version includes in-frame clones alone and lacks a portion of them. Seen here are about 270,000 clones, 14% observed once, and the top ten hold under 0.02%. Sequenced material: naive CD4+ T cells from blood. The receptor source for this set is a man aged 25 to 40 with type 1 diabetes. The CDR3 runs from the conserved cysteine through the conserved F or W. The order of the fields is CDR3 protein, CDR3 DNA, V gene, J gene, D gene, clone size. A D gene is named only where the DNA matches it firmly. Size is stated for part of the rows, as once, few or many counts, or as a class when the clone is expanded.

CDR3 protein: CASSLGAGAPTDTQYF
CDR3 DNA: TGCGCCAGCAGCTTGGGGGCGGGAGCGCCCACAGATACGCAGTATTTT
V gene: TRBV5-1
J gene: TRBJ2-3
D gene: TRBD2
clone size: few

CDR3 protein: CASSVEGSETQYF
CDR3 DNA: TGTGCCAGCAGCGTTGAGGGTAGTGAGACCCAGTACTTC
V gene: TRBV9
J gene: TRBJ2-5
D gene: -
clone size: few

CDR3 protein: CATSRRLAGENEQFF
CDR3 DNA: TGTGCCACCAGCAGAAGACTAGCGGGAGAAAATGAGCAGTTCTTC
V gene: TRBV15
J gene: TRBJ2-1
D gene: TRBD2
clone size: few

CDR3 protein: CASSLLGREKQFF
CDR3 DNA: TGTGCCAGCAGCTTATTAGGCAGGGAAAAGCAGTTCTTC
V gene: TRBV7-3
J gene: TRBJ2-1
D gene: -
clone size: few

CDR3 protein: CASSEARVYGYTF
CDR3 DNA: TGTGCCAGCAGTGAAGCCCGCGTATATGGCTACACCTTC
V gene: TRBV2
J gene: TRBJ1-2
D gene: -
clone size: -

CDR3 protein: CASSFGRNSNQPQHF
CDR3 DNA: TGTGCCAGCAGTTTCGGCAGGAATAGCAATCAGCCCCAGCATTTT
V gene: TRBV27
J gene: TRBJ1-5
D gene: -
clone size: -

CDR3 protein: CASSSPSGGNIQYF
CDR3 DNA: TGTGCCAGCAGTTCGCCTAGCGGAGGGAACATTCAGTACTTC
V gene: TRBV28
J gene: TRBJ2-4
D gene: TRBD2
clone size: -

CDR3 protein: CACDRESQPQHF
CDR3 DNA: TGCGCCTGCGACAGGGAGAGTCAGCCCCAGCATTTT
V gene: TRBV23-1
J gene: TRBJ1-5
D gene: TRBD1
clone size: many

CDR3 protein: CASRAWTSGHNEQFF
CDR3 DNA: TGTGCCAGCAGGGCCTGGACTAGCGGTCACAATGAGCAGTTCTTC
V gene: TRBV2
J gene: TRBJ2-1
D gene: TRBD2
clone size: -

CDR3 protein: CASSLEGASVNEQFF
CDR3 DNA: TGTGCCAGCAGCTTAGAAGGGGCTAGTGTCAATGAGCAGTTCTTC
V gene: TRBV11-2
J gene: TRBJ2-1
D gene: -
clone size: -

CDR3 protein: CASSSPGVGWGQYF
CDR3 DNA: TGTGCCAGCAGTTCCCCGGGGGTGGGGTGGGGGCAGTACTTC
V gene: TRBV6-5
J gene: TRBJ2-4
D gene: -
clone size: -

CDR3 protein: CASSQRGVESYEQYF
CDR3 DNA: TGCGCCAGCAGCCAGCGCGGGGTAGAGTCCTACGAGCAGTACTTC
V gene: TRBV5-1
J gene: TRBJ2-7
D gene: -
clone size: -

CDR3 protein: CASSLDFGGQLFF
CDR3 DNA: TGTGCCAGCAGCTTAGATTTCGGGGGTCAACTGTTTTTT
V gene: TRBV11-3
J gene: TRBJ1-4
D gene: -
clone size: -

CDR3 protein: CASRTAYEQYF
CDR3 DNA: TGTGCCAGCAGGACTGCCTACGAGCAGTACTTC
V gene: TRBV6-5
J gene: TRBJ2-7
D gene: -
clone size: -

CDR3 protein: CASSLVGTSGRRSYNEQFF
CDR3 DNA: TGCGCCAGCAGCTTGGTGGGGACTAGCGGGAGGCGCTCCTACAATGAGCAGTTCTTC
V gene: TRBV5-1
J gene: TRBJ2-1
D gene: TRBD2
clone size: few

CDR3 protein: CASSYRVSSYEQYF
CDR3 DNA: TGTGCCAGCAGTTACAGGGTTAGCTCCTACGAGCAGTACTTC
V gene: TRBV2
J gene: TRBJ2-7
D gene: -
clone size: -

CDR3 protein: CASSFEYRGLKNIQYF
CDR3 DNA: TGCGCCAGCAGCTTTGAGTACAGGGGGCTTAAAAACATTCAGTACTTC
V gene: TRBV5-1
J gene: TRBJ2-4
D gene: TRBD1
clone size: -

CDR3 protein: CASSEAGTNYEQYF
CDR3 DNA: TGTGCCAGCAGCGAGGCGGGGACTAACTACGAGCAGTACTTC
V gene: TRBV5-6
J gene: TRBJ2-7
D gene: TRBD2
clone size: few

CDR3 protein: CASSLVDSSYEQYF
CDR3 DNA: TGCGCCAGCAGCTTGGTTGACAGCTCCTACGAGCAGTACTTC
V gene: TRBV5-1
J gene: TRBJ2-7
D gene: -
clone size: few

CDR3 protein: CASRSLGETQYF
CDR3 DNA: TGTGCCAGCAGGTCCCTAGGAGAGACCCAGTACTTC
V gene: TRBV28
J gene: TRBJ2-5
D gene: -
clone size: few

CDR3 protein: CASSQDEGRGTQPQHF
CDR3 DNA: TGCGCCAGCAGCCAAGATGAGGGCAGGGGAACTCAGCCCCAGCATTTT
V gene: TRBV4-1
J gene: TRBJ1-5
D gene: -
clone size: few

CDR3 protein: CASSLGPLEIKSF
CDR3 DNA: TGTGCCAGCAGCTTAGGGCCACTAGAAATCAAGAGTTTT
V gene: TRBV7-6
J gene: TRBJ2-3
D gene: -
clone size: -

CDR3 protein: CASSTWTAQEADTQYF
CDR3 DNA: TGTGCCAGCAGCACCTGGACAGCGCAGGAGGCAGATACGCAGTATTTT
V gene: TRBV7-3
J gene: TRBJ2-3
D gene: -
clone size: few

CDR3 protein: CASSATATNEKLFF
CDR3 DNA: TGTGCCAGCAGCGCGACAGCAACTAATGAAAAACTGTTTTTT
V gene: TRBV9
J gene: TRBJ1-4
D gene: -
clone size: -

CDR3 protein: CATSRARDRARSYEQYF
CDR3 DNA: TGTGCCACCAGCAGAGCCAGGGACAGGGCACGTTCCTACGAGCAGTACTTC
V gene: TRBV15
J gene: TRBJ2-7
D gene: TRBD1
clone size: -

CDR3 protein: CATRGLAGYTDTQYF
CDR3 DNA: TGTGCCACCAGGGGGCTTGCGGGATACACAGATACGCAGTATTTT
V gene: TRBV15
J gene: TRBJ2-3
D gene: -
clone size: few

CDR3 protein: CASSLDPHGNQPQHF
CDR3 DNA: TGCGCCAGCAGCTTGGATCCCCATGGCAATCAGCCCCAGCATTTT
V gene: TRBV5-1
J gene: TRBJ1-5
D gene: -
clone size: -

CDR3 protein: CASLAGGYNEQFF
CDR3 DNA: TGTGCCAGCTTAGCGGGAGGTTACAATGAGCAGTTCTTC
V gene: TRBV11-2
J gene: TRBJ2-1
D gene: TRBD2
clone size: few

CDR3 protein: CASSGDSLGQPQHF
CDR3 DNA: TGTGCCAGCAGCGGGGACAGCCTAGGGCAGCCCCAGCATTTT
V gene: TRBV9
J gene: TRBJ1-5
D gene: TRBD1
clone size: few

CDR3 protein: CAFLAGAEEQYF
CDR3 DNA: TGTGCCTTTTTAGCGGGAGCGGAAGAGCAGTACTTC
V gene: TRBV30
J gene: TRBJ2-7
D gene: TRBD2
clone size: few

CDR3 protein: CASSESGTGVYEQYF
CDR3 DNA: TGTGCCAGCAGTGAAAGTGGGACTGGCGTCTACGAGCAGTACTTC
V gene: TRBV25-1
J gene: TRBJ2-7
D gene: -
clone size: -

CDR3 protein: CASSRILGQGTFQPQHF
CDR3 DNA: TGTGCCAGCAGTCGAATACTTGGACAGGGGACTTTTCAGCCCCAGCATTTT
V gene: TRBV28
J gene: TRBJ1-5
D gene: TRBD1
clone size: -

CDR3 protein: CASSLRQTSGSMRDDRNEQFF
CDR3 DNA: TGTGCCAGCAGCCTACGCCAGACTAGCGGGAGTATGAGGGATGATAGGAATGAGCAGTTCTTC
V gene: TRBV4-2
J gene: TRBJ2-1
D gene: TRBD2
clone size: few

CDR3 protein: CATSRDVRSDTQYF
CDR3 DNA: TGTGCCACCAGCAGAGATGTACGGTCAGATACGCAGTATTTT
V gene: TRBV15
J gene: TRBJ2-3
D gene: -
clone size: few

CDR3 protein: CASSPTSANNEQFF
CDR3 DNA: TGTGCCAGCAGCCCCACTAGCGCCAACAATGAGCAGTTCTTC
V gene: TRBV6-5
J gene: TRBJ2-1
D gene: TRBD2
clone size: -

CDR3 protein: CASSQGFAGPGGNIQYF
CDR3 DNA: TGCGCCAGCAGCCAAGGTTTTGCGGGCCCGGGGGGCAACATTCAGTACTTC
V gene: TRBV4-3
J gene: TRBJ2-4
D gene: -
clone size: -

CDR3 protein: CASSSTGASGNTIYF
CDR3 DNA: TGTGCCAGCAGCTCTACAGGGGCTTCTGGAAACACCATATATTTT
V gene: TRBV7-8
J gene: TRBJ1-3
D gene: TRBD1
clone size: -

CDR3 protein: CASRAVSIYTEAFF
CDR3 DNA: TGTGCCAGCAGAGCTGTTAGTATTTACACTGAAGCTTTCTTT
V gene: TRBV14
J gene: TRBJ1-1
D gene: -
clone size: -

CDR3 protein: CASSLTGDYEQYF
CDR3 DNA: TGCGCCAGCAGCTTGACAGGGGACTACGAGCAGTACTTC
V gene: TRBV5-1
J gene: TRBJ2-7
D gene: TRBD1
clone size: -

CDR3 protein: CASSYSYSGGPSEQYF
CDR3 DNA: TGTGCCAGCAGTTACTCTTACTCGGGAGGGCCGTCCGAGCAGTACTTC
V gene: TRBV6-5
J gene: TRBJ2-7
D gene: TRBD2
clone size: -

CDR3 protein: CASSQVLTGSSGELFF
CDR3 DNA: TGTGCCAGCAGCCAAGTTCTCACAGGGAGCTCCGGGGAGCTGTTTTTT
V gene: TRBV4-2
J gene: TRBJ2-2
D gene: -
clone size: -

CDR3 protein: CASSSRTSGNVDTQYF
CDR3 DNA: TGTGCCAGCAGCTCCCGGACTAGCGGGAATGTAGATACGCAGTATTTT
V gene: TRBV7-2
J gene: TRBJ2-3
D gene: TRBD2
clone size: -

CDR3 protein: CASSPGTYSSNEQFF
CDR3 DNA: TGTGCCAGCAGCCCCGGGACTTATAGTTCGAATGAGCAGTTCTTC
V gene: TRBV9
J gene: TRBJ2-1
D gene: -
clone size: few

CDR3 protein: CASSSQVLAGETQYF
CDR3 DNA: TGTGCCAGCAGCTCCCAGGTACTAGCGGGAGAGACCCAGTACTTC
V gene: TRBV5-6
J gene: TRBJ2-5
D gene: TRBD2
clone size: -

CDR3 protein: CASSVEGGSNQPQHF
CDR3 DNA: TGCGCCAGCAGCGTTGAAGGGGGAAGCAATCAGCCCCAGCATTTT
V gene: TRBV5-1
J gene: TRBJ1-5
D gene: -
clone size: -

CDR3 protein: CASSLGRSSYGYTF
CDR3 DNA: TGTGCCAGCAGTTTGGGTCGGAGCAGCTATGGCTACACCTTC
V gene: TRBV28
J gene: TRBJ1-2
D gene: -
clone size: few

CDR3 protein: CASTPSSYEQYF
CDR3 DNA: TGTGCCAGCACCCCGTCCTCCTACGAGCAGTACTTC
V gene: TRBV28
J gene: TRBJ2-7
D gene: -
clone size: -

CDR3 protein: CASGDWDTEAFF
CDR3 DNA: TGCGCCAGCGGGGACTGGGACACTGAAGCTTTCTTT
V gene: TRBV10-2
J gene: TRBJ1-1
D gene: -
clone size: -

CDR3 protein: CASSSGIGNTIYF
CDR3 DNA: TGTGCCAGCAGCTCCGGGATAGGAAACACCATATATTTT
V gene: TRBV2
J gene: TRBJ1-3
D gene: -
clone size: -

CDR3 protein: CASSPTGTVSYEQYF
CDR3 DNA: TGTGCCAGCAGCCCAACCGGGACAGTGTCCTACGAGCAGTACTTC
V gene: TRBV7-9
J gene: TRBJ2-7
D gene: TRBD1
clone size: few